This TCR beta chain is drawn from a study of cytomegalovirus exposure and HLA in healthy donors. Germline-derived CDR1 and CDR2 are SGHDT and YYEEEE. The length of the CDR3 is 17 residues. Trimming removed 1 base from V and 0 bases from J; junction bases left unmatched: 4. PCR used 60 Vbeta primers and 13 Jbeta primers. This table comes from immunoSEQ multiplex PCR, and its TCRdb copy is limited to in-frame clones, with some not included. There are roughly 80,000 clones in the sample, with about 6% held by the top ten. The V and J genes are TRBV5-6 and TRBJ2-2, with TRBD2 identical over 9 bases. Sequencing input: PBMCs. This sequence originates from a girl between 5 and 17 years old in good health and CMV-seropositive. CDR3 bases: TGTGCCAGCAGCTTGATTAGCGGGGGATCGAACACCGGGGAGCTGTTTTTT. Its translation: CASSLISGGSNTGELFF.